Below, 24 T cell receptor beta chains from the same sample are listed, as sequenced in a study of shared T cell receptors in the human thymus. Using immunoSEQ multiplex PCR, the repertoire was profiled, and TCRdb retains in-frame clones only, with some absent. The sample records 600,000 to 900,000 clones, approximately 85% being singletons. The same data also contributed to another study, on human thymus T cells.

The specimen sequenced was thymocytes. Receptor source: a girl less than two years old with a congenital heart defect.

The genes are TRBV5-1 and TRBJ2-3; 7 bases fit TRBD2. Per the germline V gene, CDR1 is SGHRS and CDR2 is YFSETQ. Trimming removed 0 bases from V and 4 bases from J; junction bases left unmatched: 8. This CDR3 is 16 amino acids long. CDR3 bases: TGCGCCAGCAGCTTGGGGCCCCGGGAGGAGGCAGATACGCAGTATTTT. Its protein is CASSLGPREEADTQYF.

V gene TRBV29-1 combines with J gene TRBJ1-2, with 7 bases lining up with TRBD1. The CDR3 runs 14 residues. The ends lost 7 bases at V and 8 bases at J; junction bases unmatched: 16. The germline V gene encodes CDR1 SQVTM and CDR2 ANQGSEA. This chain's CDR3 is CSAEPQGESKGYTF. In nucleotides, the CDR3 is TGCAGCGCCGAGCCCCAGGGGGAAAGTAAGGGCTACACCTTC.

The chain couples TRBV4-3 to TRBJ2-5, with 7 bases matching TRBD2. Germline V CDR1 and CDR2: LGHNA, YSLEER. There are 17 residues in the CDR3. The V and J ends lost 4 bases and 2 bases, in that order; junction bases with no gene match: 13. CDR3 coding DNA: TGCGCCAGCAGCCCCCACACTGGGGCGGGGGAACAAGAGACCCAGTACTTC. Protein product: CASSPHTGAGEQETQYF.

The chain carries TRBV4-3 and TRBJ1-3; 10 bases fit TRBD1. The CDR3 covers 21 residues. J gave up 1 base and V 1 base, and 16 bases lay outside the gene matches. Germline CDR1 reads LGHNA; CDR2 reads YSLEER. The CDR3 sequence is CASSQGQRQGAKYGSGNTIYF. The CDR3 DNA sequence: TGCGCCAGCAGCCAAGGTCAACGACAGGGGGCTAAGTACGGGTCTGGAAACACCATATATTTT.

This chain joins TRBV10-1 and TRBJ2-5, with D possibly matching TRBD1 (6 bases). This CDR3 region has 13 residues. The V end lost 3 bases, the J end lost 4 bases, and 9 bases lay between the germline ends. Germline-derived CDR1 and CDR2 are WNHNN and SYGVQD (reference sequence). The CDR3 protein is CASSERRGETQYF. The CDR3 coding sequence is TGCGCCAGCAGTGAACGCAGGGGAGAGACCCAGTACTTC.

CDR3 in amino acids: CASSPWGGIGIANTGELFF. The DNA of the CDR3 is TGTGCCAGCAGCCCATGGGGAGGGATAGGAATTGCGAACACCGGGGAGCTGTTTTTT. V and J are TRBV7-9 and TRBJ2-2, with TRBD2 matching 7 bases. Germline CDR1 and CDR2: SEHNR and FQNEAQ (reference sequence). The V gene end was trimmed by 5 bases and the J gene end by 0 bases; junction bases not matched to a gene: 15. The CDR3 is 19 residues long. Using reference TRBV7-9 and TRBJ2-2 for the parts outside the CDR3, the full variable domain is DTGVSQNPRHKITKRGQNVTFRCDPISEHNRLYWYRQTLGQGPEFLTYFQNEAQLEKSRLLSDRFSAERPKGSFSTLEIQRTEQGDSAMYLCASSPWGGIGIANTGELFFGEGSRLTVL.

This clone was counted only a few times. The V call is TRBV5-1, the J call TRBJ1-1, with TRBD1 as a possible D gene (5 bases). Germline values: CDR1 SGHRS, CDR2 YFSETQ. The CDR3 is made up of 19 amino acids. V was trimmed by 2 bases and J by 1 base, leaving 24 bases between them. CDR3 DNA: TGCGCCAGCAGCTTTCACGCTGGGCAGGGTCCCCTGCCGAACACTGAAGCTTTCTTT. This translates into CASSFHAGQGPLPNTEAFF. Complete variable domain (other parts from reference TRBV5-1 and TRBJ1-1): KAGVTQTPRYLIKTRGQQVTLSCSPISGHRSVSWYQQTPGQGLQFLFEYFSETQRNKGNFPGRFSGRQFSNSRSEMNVSTLELGDSALYLCASSFHAGQGPLPNTEAFFGQGTRLTVV.

This sequence joins TRBV5-6 and TRBJ2-7; TRBD2 is a possible D gene (5 bases). The CDR3 sequence is 14 residues long. Germline CDR1 is SGHDT and CDR2 is YYEEEE. V gave up 2 bases and J gave up 2 bases, with 11 bases separating them. The DNA for the CDR3 is TGTGCCAGCAGCTTAGCGGCCCGCACCTACGAGCAGTACTTC. Protein sequence: CASSLAARTYEQYF.

CDR3 DNA sequence: TGCGCCAGCAGCTTGCAGGGGGCTGTTAATGAAAAACTGTTTTTT. This sequence encodes CASSLQGAVNEKLFF. The chain employs TRBV5-1 and TRBJ1-4, with 8 bases matching TRBD1. V lost 1 base to trimming and J lost 4 bases; unmatched junction nucleotides: 3. Germline V CDR1 and CDR2: SGHRS, YFSETQ. This CDR3 has 15 residues.

The chain uses TRBV28 and TRBJ1-6; TRBD1 is a possible D gene (5 bases). The V gene's germline CDR1 is MDHEN and CDR2 SYDVKM. This CDR3 has 20 amino acids. The V end was cut by 2 bases, the J end by 0 bases, with 20 bases between. The CDR3 loop reads CASSLGATDNSTSYNSPLHF. The DNA of the CDR3 is TGTGCCAGCAGTTTAGGCGCGACAGACAATTCTACCTCCTATAATTCACCCCTCCACTTT.

Note on this clone: A junction boundary mismatches the germline segment, possibly from a read error. V usage is TRBV7-7 and J usage is TRBJ2-1; 9 nucleotides line up with TRBD2. Germline-derived CDR1 and CDR2 are SSHAT and FNYEAQ (reference sequence). The CDR3 consists of 18 residues. The CDR3 sequence is CASSSGTSTYGSYNEQFF. The CDR3 DNA sequence: TGTGCTAGCAGCTCCGGGACTAGCACCTACGGCTCCTACAATGAGCAGTTCTTC.

V usage is TRBV5-1 and J usage is TRBJ1-3, with unresolved D. The CDR3 length is 14 residues. Looked up from germline, CDR1 is SGHRS and CDR2 is YFSETQ. Trimming pared 5 bases from V and 2 bases from J, leaving 11 bases between. The DNA for the CDR3 is TGCGCCAGCAGGAACAGTCTTACTGGAAACACCATATATTTT. It translates to CASRNSLTGNTIYF. Looking up the rest from reference TRBV5-1 and TRBJ1-3 gives the full variable domain: KAGVTQTPRYLIKTRGQQVTLSCSPISGHRSVSWYQQTPGQGLQFLFEYFSETQRNKGNFPGRFSGRQFSNSRSEMNVSTLELGDSALYLCASRNSLTGNTIYFGEGSWLTVV.

The chain couples TRBV4-3 to TRBJ2-1; 8 positions match TRBD1. The CDR3 length is 17 residues. The V gene end was trimmed by 0 bases and the J gene end by 7 bases; junction bases not matched to a gene: 11. Germline V gene lookup returns CDR1 LGHNA and CDR2 YSLEER. CDR3 amino acids: CASSQEVAGGLLNEQFF. The CDR3 DNA is TGCGCCAGCAGCCAAGAGGTTGCAGGGGGCTTGTTGAATGAGCAGTTCTTC.

V is TRBV19 and J is TRBJ1-6, with D tentatively TRBD1 (5 bases). The CDR3 covers 18 residues. Trimming removed 7 bases from V and 0 bases from J, with 19 bases in between. Germline lookup yields CDR1 LNHDA and CDR2 SQIVND (reference sequence). CDR3 DNA sequence: TGTGCCAGTAATTCCTACCAGGGTATTGGCTCCTATAATTCACCCCTCCACTTT. This codes for CASNSYQGIGSYNSPLHF. The full variable domain, rest sourced from reference TRBV19 and TRBJ1-6, is DGGITQSPKYLFRKEGQNVTLSCEQNLNHDAMYWYRQDPGQGLRLIYYSQIVNDFQKGDIAEGYSVSREKKESFPLTVTSAQKNPTAFYLCASNSYQGIGSYNSPLHFGNGTRLTVT.

CDR3 in DNA: TGCGCCAGCAGCTTTGGGGGGGATAGCGGGGGCGACGAGCAGTACTTC. This sequence encodes CASSFGGDSGGDEQYF. The chain is built from TRBV5-1 and TRBJ2-7, with 9 bases aligning to TRBD2. There are 16 residues in the CDR3. Germline V CDR1 and CDR2: SGHRS, YFSETQ. The V gene end was trimmed by 2 bases and the J gene end by 5 bases; junction bases not matched to a gene: 11.

The J gene is TRBJ2-1, the V gene TRBV29-1; 10 bases match TRBD2. This CDR3 comprises 15 residues. The V gene's germline CDR1 is SQVTM and CDR2 ANQGSEA. V was clipped by 4 bases and J by 7 bases; unmatched bases: 10. In nucleotides, the CDR3 is TGCAGCGTTGGTGAGCGGGGGGGCACGAAGAATGAGCAGTTCTTC. Residues: CSVGERGGTKNEQFF.

The genes are TRBV30 and TRBJ1-5; 7 bases align to TRBD1. CDR3 length: 17 residues. Germline V gene lookup returns CDR1 GTSNPN and CDR2 SVGIG (reference sequence). The trim removed 3 bases at V and 1 base at J, leaving 12 bases unmatched. CDR3 DNA sequence: TGTGCCTGGAGAAGAGAGGGGGGACAGCACAGCAATCAGCCCCAGCATTTT. Its protein is CAWRREGGQHSNQPQHF. The entire variable domain, with the rest obtained from reference TRBV30 and TRBJ1-5, is as follows: SQTIHQWPATLVQPVGSPLSLECTVEGTSNPNLYWYRQAAGRGLQLLFYSVGIGQISSEVPQNLSASRPQDRQFILSSKKLLLSDSGFYLCAWRREGGQHSNQPQHFGDGTRLSIL.

The rearrangement joins TRBV7-8 to TRBJ1-4; no clear D gene. The ends were cut back, 5 bases at V and 0 bases at J, with 25 bases in the middle. This CDR3 has 20 residues. The germline V gene has CDR1 SGHVS and CDR2 FQNEAQ. The CDR3 DNA reads TGTGCCAGCAGCCCATTTATCCGGGATTCTTTATCTGCAACTAATGAAAAACTGTTTTTT. Protein sequence: CASSPFIRDSLSATNEKLFF. The complete variable domain, with remaining parts taken from reference TRBV7-8 and TRBJ1-4, reads GAGVSQSPRYKVAKRGQDVALRCDPISGHVSLFWYQQALGQGPEFLTYFQNEAQLDKSGLPSDRFFAERPEGSVSTLKIQRTQQEDSAVYLCASSPFIRDSLSATNEKLFFGSGTQLSVL.

The J gene is TRBJ2-7, the V gene TRBV28; a weak D match, TRBD1 (6 bases). The V end was cut by 5 bases, the J end by 3 bases, with 11 bases between. CDR1 and CDR2 from the germline V gene are MDHEN and SYDVKM. The CDR3 runs 13 residues. The CDR3 protein is CASSGQFSYEQYF. The CDR3 DNA sequence: TGTGCCAGCAGTGGACAGTTTAGCTACGAGCAGTACTTC.

The chain couples TRBV7-6 to TRBJ1-1; possibly TRBD1 for D (6 bases). Per germline, CDR1 SGHVS and CDR2 FNYEAQ. V was cut by 4 bases and J by 3 bases, with 15 bases left in between. This CDR3 region has 15 residues. CDR3 sequence: CASSSTLDSHTEAFF. CDR3 bases: TGTGCCAGCAGCTCAACACTGGACAGCCACACTGAAGCTTTCTTT.

This chain uses TRBV28 with TRBJ1-2, with a possible D match to TRBD1 (6 bases). In germline, CDR1 is MDHEN, CDR2 SYDVKM. With 3 bases removed from V and 7 bases from J, the gap between germline ends came to 21 bases. The CDR3 runs 16 residues. In nucleotides, the CDR3 is TGTGCCAGCAGTTTTCCCGACAGGTGGATTGACTCTGGCTACACCTTC. Translating it yields CASSFPDRWIDSGYTF.

The rearrangement links TRBV6-1 to TRBJ1-5; a possible D gene is TRBD1 (5 bases). This CDR3 is built from 14 residues. Per germline, CDR1 MNHNS and CDR2 SASEGT. Written as DNA, the CDR3 is TGTGCTACCTCCAGGGTGGGTTCCAATCAGCCCCAGCATTTT. Translating gives CATSRVGSNQPQHF.

The chain is built from TRBV7-2 and TRBJ2-7; D may be TRBD1 (6 bases). From germline, CDR1 is SGHTA and CDR2 FQGNSA. V was pared by 3 bases and J by 3 bases, with 24 bases between. The CDR3 has 18 residues. The CDR3 coding sequence is TGTGCCAGCAGCTTGTTCCCCCCAACAACAGGGAGCAACTACGAGCAGTACTTC. Its protein product is CASSLFPPTTGSNYEQYF.

The count of this clone is one. This chain joins TRBV29-1 and TRBJ1-2; 9 positions agree with TRBD1. CDR1 is SQVTM and CDR2 is ANQGSEA in the germline V gene. Trimming at V came to 2 bases and at J to 8 bases, leaving 9 bases not matched to a gene. This CDR3 is built from 14 residues. In DNA, the CDR3 is TGCAGCGTTGAAAAGGGGGGACAGGGTGACGGCTACACCTTC. Translated: CSVEKGGQGDGYTF.